The present T cell receptor beta chain was sequenced within a study of T cells expressing NK-cell markers. Study background: The study drew TCR beta repertoires from sorted CD3+CD56+NKG2C+, CD3+CD56+NKG2C- and CD3+CD56-NKG2C+ T cells.

General study findings and limits: Expanded NKG2C+ T cell clones had unclear HCMV specificity. Of the CD8+ T cell pool in several donors, roughly 1.0-7.0% was accounted for by dominant NKG2C+ clonotypes. Similarly, these clonotypes led the CD3+CD56-NKG2C+ fraction as well in several donors.

TCRdb reprocessed the 5' RACE reads; each CDR3 protein has one entry and no DNA is given. This sample's table has hundreds of thousands of distinct CDR3 sequences. Comments on this clonotype: Its antigen is unidentified.

The specimen sequenced was blood T cells: a sorted CD56 or NKG2C T cell subset, CD4+ or CD8+ T cells, or bulk PBMC T cells (not recorded which). This sequence was found in a man younger than 35 in good health.

CDR3 in amino acids: CASSFEGPEQYF. V usage is TRBV12-3 or TRBV12-4 and J usage is TRBJ2-7; the D call of TRBD2 rests on TCRdb alone, since no DNA is present to check it. The CDR3 is made up of 12 amino acids.